This T cell receptor (beta chain) was profiled in a study of OX40 agonist ivuxolimab in advanced cancers. On the study more broadly: Prior therapy, whether anti-PD-1, anti-PD-L1 or anti-CTLA-4, was allowed, and roughly 40% had some.

The trim removed 0 bases at V and 3 bases at J, leaving 4 bases unmatched. From germline, CDR1 is MGHRA and CDR2 YSYEKL. The CDR3 extends over 15 amino acids. Clones were read by immunoSEQ multiplex PCR, and TCRdb kept only the in-frame ones, dropping some. The table records about 46,000 clones, around 90% of them present only once. The receptor comes from an adult with an advanced solid tumor such as melanoma, head and neck, liver or kidney cancer. The chain couples TRBV4-1 to TRBJ1-2, with 7 bases lining up with TRBD1. Source: CD4+ or CD8+ T cells sorted from blood, taken in a trial of the OX40 agonist ivuxolimab. For the CDR3, the DNA is TGCGCCAGCAGCCAAGATCTCAGGGGGTACTATGGCTACACCTTC. Translating gives CASSQDLRGYYGYTF.